Listed below are T cell receptor beta chains from one sample, sequenced in a study of blood T cells in healthy people across ages. Using its own MiXCR run on the 5' RACE reads, TCRdb lists one record per CDR3 protein. The repertoire holds about 930,000 distinct CDR3 sequences, with 25% to 30% as singletons. Another study also made use of these data, one on T cells of mothers and their children.

The sample taken for sequencing was blood. The receptors originated from a woman aged 40 to 55 in good health. Both conserved end residues are part of each CDR3. The D gene is left open where the match is weak. Only some rows state a clone size, as once, few, many or a class for expanded clones.

D	V	size	J	DNA	CDR3
.	TRBV2	.	TRBJ1-2	TGTGCCAGCTCACTCCCGCTTGGCTACACCTTC	CASSLPLGYTF
.	TRBV20-1	.	TRBJ1-2	TGCAGTGCTAGGGCCCCCCGGGGCTACACCTTC	CSARAPRGYTF
TRBD2	TRBV5-1	once	TRBJ2-1	TGCGCCAGCAGCTTGGAAGCTAGCGGGAGGTTTAGTGAGCAGTTCTTC	CASSLEASGRFSEQFF
TRBD2	TRBV20-1	.	TRBJ2-5	TGCAGTGCTAGCCCCGGACTAGCGGGGATGGAGCAGTACTTC	CSASPGLAGMEQYF
.	TRBV18	.	TRBJ2-1	TGTGCCAGCTCACCTAGGAATGCAGGCCAAGAGACCCAGTTCTTC	CASSPRNAGQETQFF
TRBD1	TRBV20-1	.	TRBJ1-3	TGCAGTGGACAGGGAGGAAACACCATATATTTT	CSGQGGNTIYF
TRBD1	TRBV28	.	TRBJ1-1	TGTGCCAGCAGTTTTCCCACTTTCCGGGACAGGGGTTATCTAACTGAAGCTTTCTTT	CASSFPTFRDRGYLTEAFF
.	TRBV5-1	few	TRBJ1-1	TGCGCCAGCAGCTGGACAGCCATGAACACTGAAGCTTTCTTT	CASSWTAMNTEAFF
.	TRBV28	few	TRBJ1-5	TGTGCCAGCAGTCCCGGACAGATGGGCAATCAGCCCCAGCATTTT	CASSPGQMGNQPQHF
TRBD1	TRBV5-1	many	TRBJ1-1	TGCGCCAGCAGCAACCGACAGGGGTCGGTGAACACTGAAGCTTTCTTT	CASSNRQGSVNTEAFF
.	TRBV20-1	many	TRBJ2-6	TGCAGTGCTGGGACCAGAGCATCTGGGGCCAACGTCCTGACTTTC	CSAGTRASGANVLTF
.	TRBV5-5	.	TRBJ1-2	TGTGCCAGCAGCTTGGGTCCAGCAGCTAACTATGGCTACACCTTC	CASSLGPAANYGYTF